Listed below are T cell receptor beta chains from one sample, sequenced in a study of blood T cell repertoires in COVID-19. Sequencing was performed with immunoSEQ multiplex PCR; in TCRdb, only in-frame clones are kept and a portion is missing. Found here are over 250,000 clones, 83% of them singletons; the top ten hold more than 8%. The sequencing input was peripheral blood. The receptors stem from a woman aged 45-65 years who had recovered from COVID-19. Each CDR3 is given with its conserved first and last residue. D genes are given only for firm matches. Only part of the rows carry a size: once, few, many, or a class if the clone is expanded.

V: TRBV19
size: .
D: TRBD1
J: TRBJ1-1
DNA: TGTGCCAGTAGTATAAGGGGGCTGAACACTGAAGCTTTCTTT
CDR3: CASSIRGLNTEAFF

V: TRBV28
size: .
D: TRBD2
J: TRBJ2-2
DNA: TGTGCCAGCAGTAAACCGGGACTAGCGGCCACCGGGGAGCTGTTTTTT
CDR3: CASSKPGLAATGELFF

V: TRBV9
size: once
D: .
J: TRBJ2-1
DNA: TGTGCCAGCAGCACCACGTCGGGAATAAAGCAGTTCTTC
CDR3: CASSTTSGIKQFF

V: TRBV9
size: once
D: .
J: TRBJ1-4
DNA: TGTGCCAGCAGCAAAGGGGGGGTAACAGAAAAACTGTTTTTT
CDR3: CASSKGGVTEKLFF

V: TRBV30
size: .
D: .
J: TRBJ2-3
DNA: TGTGCCTGGTCGCTACAGGGAGATACGCAGTATTTT
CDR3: CAWSLQGDTQYF

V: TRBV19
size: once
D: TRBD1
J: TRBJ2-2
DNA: TGTGCCAGTACCTTATTCTTGGACAGGGGGGACACCGGGGAGCTGTTTTTT
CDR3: CASTLFLDRGDTGELFF

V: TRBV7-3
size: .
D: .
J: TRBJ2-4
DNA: TGTGCCAGCAGCCCCACAGGGCCCCCCTCGGGAACGGATAACATTCAGTACTTC
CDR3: CASSPTGPPSGTDNIQYF

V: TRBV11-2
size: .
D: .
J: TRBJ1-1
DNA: TGTGCCAGCAGCCCAGGACATCTTCTTGAAGCTTTCTTT
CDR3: CASSPGHLLEAFF

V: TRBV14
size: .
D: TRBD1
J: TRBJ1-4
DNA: TGTGCCAGCAGCCAAAACAGGGGGCTACGGTTTTTT
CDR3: CASSQNRGLRFF

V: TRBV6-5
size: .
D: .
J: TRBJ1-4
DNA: TGTGCCAGCAGTTACCTCGGGGCAACTAATGAAAAACTGTTTTTT
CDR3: CASSYLGATNEKLFF

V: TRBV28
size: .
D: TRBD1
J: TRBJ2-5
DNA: TGTGCCAGCCACAGGGGCGAAGAGACCCAGTACTTC
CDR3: CASHRGEETQYF

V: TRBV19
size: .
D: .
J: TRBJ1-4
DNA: TGTGCCAGTACCTTCGTCACGAGTGAAAAACTGTTTTTT
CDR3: CASTFVTSEKLFF

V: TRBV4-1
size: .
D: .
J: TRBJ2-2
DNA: TGCGCCAGCAGCCAAGTGGACTTTTCAAACCGCGTCGGGGAGCTGTTTTTT
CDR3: CASSQVDFSNRVGELFF

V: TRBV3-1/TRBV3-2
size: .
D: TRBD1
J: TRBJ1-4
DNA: TGTGCCAGCAGCCAGAGGGACAGGGGGCCTGAAAAACTGTTTTTT
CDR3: CASSQRDRGPEKLFF

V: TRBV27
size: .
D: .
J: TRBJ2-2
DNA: TGTGCCAGCAGTAGGTCAGGGGACACCGGGGAGCTGTTTTTT
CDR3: CASSRSGDTGELFF

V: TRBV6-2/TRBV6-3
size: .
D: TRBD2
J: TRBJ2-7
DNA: TGTGCCAGCAGTTACAGAACGGTGCGGGAGGGCTACGAGCAGTACTTC
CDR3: CASSYRTVREGYEQYF

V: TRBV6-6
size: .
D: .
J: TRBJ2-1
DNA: TGTGCCAGCAGTCCCCCCAGCGATGAGCAGTTCTTC
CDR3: CASSPPSDEQFF

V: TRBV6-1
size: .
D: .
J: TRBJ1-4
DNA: TGTGCCAGCAGTGAAAAATCAGGGCGGGATGCAACTAATGAAAAACTGTTTTTT
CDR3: CASSEKSGRDATNEKLFF

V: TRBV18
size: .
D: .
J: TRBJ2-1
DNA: TGTGCCAGCTCACCATCAAGTAGCTCCTACAATGAGCAGTTCTTC
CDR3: CASSPSSSSYNEQFF

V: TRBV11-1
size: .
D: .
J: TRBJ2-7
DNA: TGTGCCAGCAGCTTAAGATTCGGAAGGTCGGGCGAGCAGTACTTC
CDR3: CASSLRFGRSGEQYF

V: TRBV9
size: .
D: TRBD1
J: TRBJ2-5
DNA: TGTGCCAGCAGCGTAACGCAGACAGGGCGAGAGACCCAGTACTTC
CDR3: CASSVTQTGRETQYF

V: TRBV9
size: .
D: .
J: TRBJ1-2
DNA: TGTGCCAGCAGCGTATCTTCCTACACCTTC
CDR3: CASSVSSYTF

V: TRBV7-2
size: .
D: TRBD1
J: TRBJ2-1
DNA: TGTGCCAGCAGCACCGGACAGGGGGACGATGAGCAGTTCTTC
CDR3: CASSTGQGDDEQFF

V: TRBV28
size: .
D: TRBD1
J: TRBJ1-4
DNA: TGTGCCAGCAGGCCTGACAGGGCGGGTGAAAAACTGTTTTTT
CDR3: CASRPDRAGEKLFF

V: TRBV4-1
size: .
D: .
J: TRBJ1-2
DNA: TGCGCCAGCAGCCAAAGGGACGGGGGGCACTATGGCTACACCTTC
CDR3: CASSQRDGGHYGYTF

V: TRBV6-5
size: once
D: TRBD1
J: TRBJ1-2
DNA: TGTGCCAGCAGTTACTGGGGACAGGCCAAAAACTATGGCTACACCTTC
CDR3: CASSYWGQAKNYGYTF

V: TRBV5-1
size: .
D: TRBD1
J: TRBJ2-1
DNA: TGCGCCAGCAGCTTGCGCACAGGGGGCTTCGATGAGCAGTTCTTC
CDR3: CASSLRTGGFDEQFF

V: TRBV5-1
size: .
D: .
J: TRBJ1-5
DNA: TGCGCCAGCAGCGCCTCAGGGAACCAGCCCCAGCATTTT
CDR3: CASSASGNQPQHF

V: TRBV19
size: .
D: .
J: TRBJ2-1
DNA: TGTGCCAGTAGTATAATGGTTGGTCAGGGGCTTTACAATGAGCAGTTCTTC
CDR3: CASSIMVGQGLYNEQFF

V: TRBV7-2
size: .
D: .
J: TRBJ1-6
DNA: TGTGCCAGCAGCATACAGAATTCACCCCTCCACTTT
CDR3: CASSIQNSPLHF

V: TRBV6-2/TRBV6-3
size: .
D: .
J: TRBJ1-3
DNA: TGTGCCAGCAGTTTCTACCAGGCAGACGGAAACACCATATATTTT
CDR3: CASSFYQADGNTIYF

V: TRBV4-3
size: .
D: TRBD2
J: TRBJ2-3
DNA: TGCGCCAGCAGCCAAGGCGGGCTAGCGGGGACTAGCACAGATACGCAGTATTTT
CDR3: CASSQGGLAGTSTDTQYF

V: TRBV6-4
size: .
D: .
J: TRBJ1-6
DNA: TGTGCCAGCAGTGACTCGTCGAATTCACCCCTCCACTTT
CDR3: CASSDSSNSPLHF

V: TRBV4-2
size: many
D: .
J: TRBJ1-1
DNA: TGTGCCAGCAGTTCCCGAGGGGGGGACACTGAAGCTTTCTTT
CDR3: CASSSRGGDTEAFF

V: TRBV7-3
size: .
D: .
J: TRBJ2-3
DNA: TGTGCCAGCAGCTCTGGCAGGGGAGTCGGCACAGATACGCAGTATTTT
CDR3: CASSSGRGVGTDTQYF

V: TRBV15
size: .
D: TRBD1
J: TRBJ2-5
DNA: TGTGCCACCAGCAGGGCGGGGACAGGAGGGGAGACCCAGTACTTC
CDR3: CATSRAGTGGETQYF

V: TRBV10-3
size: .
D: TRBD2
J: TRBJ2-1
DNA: TGTGCCATCAGTGATCCCCCGGGACTAGCGGGGGGCCGGGGATCCTACAATGAGCAGTTCTTC
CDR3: CAISDPPGLAGGRGSYNEQFF